The sequence of this T cell receptor beta chain was determined in a study of vaccination and CD4 T cells after COVID-19. Whole-study context: Convalescent patients gave post-COVID blood a median approximately 94 days post-diagnosis, range 35 to 161. Study results and caveats: Early timepoints after natural infection were not analyzed in these convalescent patients.

This clonotype was detected once. The antigen remains undetermined. V shed 2 bases and J shed 0 bases, with 5 bases lying between them. Germline V gene lookup returns CDR1 SGHTS and CDR2 YDEGEE. The CDR3 is made up of 13 amino acids. Via MiXCR, TCRdb re-called the PCR reads, giving one row per CDR3 protein. Among some 21,000 distinct CDR3 sequences listed, about 60% were seen once. The chain has TRBV5-8 and TRBJ1-1, with D unclear. Sequencing used CD4+ T cells from blood, obtained before SARS-CoV-2 vaccination. This TCR was sampled from a human donor who had recovered from COVID-19. The CDR3 region has the DNA TGTGCCAGCAGCTTTAACATGAACACTGAAGCTTTCTTT. It specifies CASSFNMNTEAFF. The whole variable domain, remainder taken from reference TRBV5-8 and TRBJ1-1, is EAGVTQSPTHLIKTRGQQATLRCSPISGHTSVYWYQQALGLGLQFLLWYDEGEERNRGNFPPRFSGRQFPNYSSELNVNALELEDSALYLCASSFNMNTEAFFGQGTRLTVV.